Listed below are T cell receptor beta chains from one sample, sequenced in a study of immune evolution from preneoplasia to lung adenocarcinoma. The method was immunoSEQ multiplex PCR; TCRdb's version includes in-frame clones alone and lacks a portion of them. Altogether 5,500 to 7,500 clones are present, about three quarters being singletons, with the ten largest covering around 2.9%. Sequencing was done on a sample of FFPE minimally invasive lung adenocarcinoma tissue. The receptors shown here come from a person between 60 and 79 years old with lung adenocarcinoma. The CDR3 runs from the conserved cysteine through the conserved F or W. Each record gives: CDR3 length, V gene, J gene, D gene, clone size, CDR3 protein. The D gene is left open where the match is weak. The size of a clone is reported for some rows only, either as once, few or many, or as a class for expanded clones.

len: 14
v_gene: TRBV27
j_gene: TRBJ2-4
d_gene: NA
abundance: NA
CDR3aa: CASSPEHKRIIQYF

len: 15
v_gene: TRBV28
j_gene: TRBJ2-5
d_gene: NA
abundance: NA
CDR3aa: CASSLAEGVLDTQYF

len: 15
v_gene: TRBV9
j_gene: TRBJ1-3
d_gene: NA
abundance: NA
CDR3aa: CASSVEAVSGNTIYF

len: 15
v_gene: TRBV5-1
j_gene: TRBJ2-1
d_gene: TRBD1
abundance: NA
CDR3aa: CASSSGTGGWDEQFF

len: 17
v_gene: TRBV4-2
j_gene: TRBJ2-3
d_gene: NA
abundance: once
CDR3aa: CASSQDLGSQKGDTQYF

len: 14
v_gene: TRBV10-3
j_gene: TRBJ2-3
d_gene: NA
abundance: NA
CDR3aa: CAISYDISTDTQYF

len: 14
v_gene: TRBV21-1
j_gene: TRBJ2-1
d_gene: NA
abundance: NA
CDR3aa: CASRRGGYYNEQFF

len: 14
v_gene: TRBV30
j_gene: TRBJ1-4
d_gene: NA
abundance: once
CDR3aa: CAWSRMPLKEKLFF

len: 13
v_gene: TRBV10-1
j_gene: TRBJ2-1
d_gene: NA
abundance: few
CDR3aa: CASSESGGQSQFF

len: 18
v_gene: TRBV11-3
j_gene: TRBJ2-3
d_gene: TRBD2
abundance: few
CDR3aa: CASSPGATSGKSTDTQYF

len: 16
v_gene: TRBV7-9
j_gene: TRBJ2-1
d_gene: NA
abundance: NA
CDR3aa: CASSHTTNGTHNEQFF

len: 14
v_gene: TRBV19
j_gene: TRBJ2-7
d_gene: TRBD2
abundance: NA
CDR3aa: CASSILAGVYEQYF

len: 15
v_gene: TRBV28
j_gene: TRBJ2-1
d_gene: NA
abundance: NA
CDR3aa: CASSSRVAIYNEQFF

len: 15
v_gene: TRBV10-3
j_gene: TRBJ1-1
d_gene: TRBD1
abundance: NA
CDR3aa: CAIAGQGTNNTEAFF

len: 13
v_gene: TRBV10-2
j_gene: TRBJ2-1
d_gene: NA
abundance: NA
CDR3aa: CASSESESARKFF

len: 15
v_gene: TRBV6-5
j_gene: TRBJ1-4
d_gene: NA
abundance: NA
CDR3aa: CASSYMSAAGEKLFF

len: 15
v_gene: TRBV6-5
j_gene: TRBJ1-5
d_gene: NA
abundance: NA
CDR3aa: CASSYSTGSDQPQHF

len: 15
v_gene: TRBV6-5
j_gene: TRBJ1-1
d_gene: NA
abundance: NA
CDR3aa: CASSLGGRVSAEAFF

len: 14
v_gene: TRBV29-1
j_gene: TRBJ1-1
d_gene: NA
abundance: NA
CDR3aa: CSVAQNPGITEAFF

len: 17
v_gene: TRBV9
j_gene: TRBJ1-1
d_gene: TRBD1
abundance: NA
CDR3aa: CASSVVGQGLAGGEAFF

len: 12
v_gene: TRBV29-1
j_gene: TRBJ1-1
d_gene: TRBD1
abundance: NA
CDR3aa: CSVETDRGEAFF

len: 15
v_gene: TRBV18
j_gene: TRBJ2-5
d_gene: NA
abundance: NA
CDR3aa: CASSPLKGGEETQYF

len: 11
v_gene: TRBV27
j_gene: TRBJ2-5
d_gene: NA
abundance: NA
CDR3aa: CASSLGRIQYF

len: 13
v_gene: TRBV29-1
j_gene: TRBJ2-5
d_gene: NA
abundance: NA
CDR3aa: CSAEWGGGETQYF

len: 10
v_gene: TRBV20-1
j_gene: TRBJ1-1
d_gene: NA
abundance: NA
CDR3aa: CRPRVAEAFF

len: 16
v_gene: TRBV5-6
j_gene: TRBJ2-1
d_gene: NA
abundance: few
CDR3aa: CASSFGSGNSYNEQFF